One sample yielded the 10 T cell receptor beta chains listed below, sequenced in a study of response to subunit inactivated influenza vaccine. TCRdb independently ran MiXCR on the RT-PCR reads; one entry per CDR3 protein. The data contain about 520,000 distinct CDR3 sequences, 6% to 9% of them singletons. The sample here was PBMCs from blood, taken roughly 24 months after vaccination. The receptors originated from a man between 50 and 75 years old who received an inactivated influenza vaccine.

The chain combines TRBV6-1 with TRBJ2-1; D is undetermined. The V and J ends lost 2 bases and 10 bases respectively, with 21 bases between them. The CDR3 is 16 residues long. Germline assignment: CDR1 MNHNS and CDR2 SASEGT. CDR3 DNA: TGTGCCAGCAGTGAAACAGATACCGGTGGGCGTTGGGAGCAGTTCTTC. The encoded protein is CASSETDTGGRWEQFF.

J is TRBJ2-3 and V is TRBV29-1; TRBD1 matches 9 bases. After removal of 6 bases from V and 3 bases from J, the junction contained 13 bases not matched to a gene. The CDR3 covers 16 residues. In germline, CDR1 is SQVTM, CDR2 ANQGSEA. The CDR3, as DNA: TGCAGCGTCCTCGGGGGACAGGGCATTGGAACAGATACGCAGTATTTT. Translation: CSVLGGQGIGTDTQYF.

The CDR3 bases are TGCAGTGCTACCCCCCTTTTGGGGCAGGGGGTGAACGAGCAGTACTTC. Translation: CSATPLLGQGVNEQYF. This chain joins TRBV20-1 and TRBJ2-7; TRBD1 agrees at 7 bases. The CDR3 has 16 residues. The germline gives CDR1 DFQATT, CDR2 SNEGSKA (reference sequence). V lost 4 bases to trimming and J lost 5 bases; unmatched junction nucleotides: 17.

This clonotype occurred many times. The chain carries TRBV7-2 and TRBJ2-2; D remains ambiguous. The germline V and J ends were trimmed by 1 base and 0 bases, with 6 bases remaining between them. The germline V gene encodes CDR1 SGHTA and CDR2 FQGNSA. CDR3 length: 15 residues. This CDR3 is CASSLGLTNTGELFF. The DNA for the CDR3 is TGTGCCAGCAGCTTAGGGCTCACGAACACCGGGGAGCTGTTTTTT.

This clonotype was detected once. The V and J genes are TRBV12-3 or TRBV12-4 and TRBJ2-1, with a possible D match to TRBD1 (6 bases). V lost 8 bases and J lost 5, with 16 bases in between. The CDR3 is 14 residues long. CDR3 amino acids: CASGWRAGDNEQFF. DNA for the CDR3: TGTGCCAGCGGCTGGCGGGCAGGGGACAATGAGCAGTTCTTC.

The sample holds a few counts of this clonotype. The chain links TRBV20-1 to TRBJ2-3, with D tentatively TRBD1 or TRBD2 (5 bases each). The CDR3 is 13 residues long. From germline, CDR1 is DFQATT and CDR2 SNEGSKA (reference sequence). Trimming shortened V by 5 bases and J by 1 base, and 10 bases separated the two germline ends. In DNA form, the CDR3 reads TGCAGTGCTCCGGGACGGCGCACAGATACGCAGTATTTT. This translates into CSAPGRRTDTQYF.

This clonotype has at least ten counts. The chain is built from TRBV20-1 and TRBJ2-7; maybe TRBD1 (5 bases). The CDR3 is 16 residues long. Between the trimmed V and J ends, which lost 1 base and 3 bases, there was a span of 19 bases. Germline loops: CDR1 DFQATT, CDR2 SNEGSKA (reference sequence). CDR3 loop: CSARVLDPLGLYEQYF. The CDR3 DNA sequence: TGCAGTGCTAGAGTTCTCGACCCCTTGGGGCTCTACGAGCAGTACTTC.

This chain connects TRBV10-3 to TRBJ1-4; 7 nucleotides align to TRBD1. There are 16 residues in the CDR3. V trimming: 3 bases; J trimming: 2 bases; junction bases outside the gene matches: 6. Per the germline V gene, CDR1 is ENHRY and CDR2 is SYGVKD. The CDR3 protein is CAISDRRGLTNEKLFF. CDR3 bases: TGTGCCATCAGTGACAGAAGGGGGCTCACTAATGAAAAACTGTTTTTT.

This clonotype was detected ten times or more. The gene calls are TRBV3-1 and TRBJ2-6, with TRBD2 identical over 16 bases. With 5 bases clipped from V and 3 bases from J, the junction kept 4 bases outside the gene matches. Germline CDR1 is LGHDT and CDR2 is YNNKEL (reference sequence). This CDR3 is built from 18 residues. DNA for the CDR3: TGTGCCAGCAGCTCGGGACTAGCGGGGGGGCTTGGGGCCAACGTCCTGACTTTC. Its translation: CASSSGLAGGLGANVLTF.

This rearrangement joins TRBV20-1 to TRBJ2-7, with a tentative D call TRBD1 (6 bases). Germline assignment: CDR1 DFQATT and CDR2 SNEGSKA (reference sequence). V shed 4 bases and J shed 7 bases, with 17 bases lying between them. The CDR3 runs to 13 residues. The CDR3: CSATGQWVSEQYF. CDR3 sequence (DNA): TGCAGTGCTACAGGACAGTGGGTCTCTGAGCAGTACTTC.